The 7 T cell receptor beta chains given below trace back to one sample, sequenced in a study of OX40 agonist ivuxolimab in advanced cancers. Clones were read by immunoSEQ multiplex PCR, and TCRdb kept only the in-frame ones, dropping some. This sample has roughly 60,000 clones, with more than 70% found just once. The sample here was CD4+ or CD8+ T cells sorted from blood, taken in a trial of the OX40 agonist ivuxolimab. These receptors were taken from an adult with an advanced solid tumor such as melanoma, head and neck, liver or kidney cancer.

V usage is TRBV11-3 and J usage is TRBJ2-1; no definite D call. The CDR3 extends over 12 amino acids. Trimming took off 5 bases at V and 8 bases at J, with 10 bases between the two ends. CDR1 is SGHNT, CDR2 YENEEA, per germline. In nucleotides, the CDR3 is TGTGCCAGCAGCCCCCCGGGCGATGAGCAGTTCTTC. This codes for CASSPPGDEQFF.

The chain is built from TRBV11-2 and TRBJ1-5; D is unclear. Between the trimmed V and J ends, which lost 4 bases and 1 base, there was a span of 11 bases. The CDR3 spans 15 residues. The germline CDR1 and CDR2 sequences are SGHAT and FQNNGV. The CDR3 DNA sequence: TGTGCCAGCAGCTCCCATGGGAGAAGCAATCAGCCCCAGCATTTT. Amino acids: CASSSHGRSNQPQHF.

The CDR3 protein is CASSFRVYQPQHF. In DNA form, the CDR3 reads TGTGCCAGCAGCTTTAGGGTATATCAGCCCCAGCATTTT. The chain links TRBV7-8 to TRBJ1-5; no clear D. CDR3 length: 13 amino acids. V dropped 3 bases and J dropped 5 bases, with 8 bases sitting between them. Looked up from germline, CDR1 is SGHVS and CDR2 is FQNEAQ.

The gene calls are TRBV2 and TRBJ2-3, with D tentatively TRBD2 (5 bases). Trimming stripped 7 bases from V and 0 bases from J, with 11 bases between. Looked up from germline, CDR1 is SNHLY and CDR2 is FYNNEI. The CDR3 totals 14 residues. DNA for the CDR3: TGTGCCAGCACTCGAGCGGTGAGCACAGATACGCAGTATTTT. Protein product: CASTRAVSTDTQYF.

The chain combines TRBV27 with TRBJ2-7; D is tentatively TRBD1 or TRBD2 (5 bases each). The V gene lost 5 bases and the J gene lost 2 bases, with 13 bases spanning the gap. The CDR3 is 14 amino acids. Per the germline V gene, CDR1 is MNHEY and CDR2 is SMNVEV (reference sequence). The CDR3 DNA follows: TGTGCCAGCAGTAGATATCAGGGACCCTACGAGCAGTACTTC. Translated, it gives CASSRYQGPYEQYF.

About this clone itself: At the DNA level, this CDR3 is encoded by other sequences in the same sample as well. Here the CDR3 DNA reads TGCGCCAGCAGCCAAGAAGCGGGAGGGGGTACTGAAGCTTTCTTT. It codes for CASSQEAGGGTEAFF. The genes are TRBV4-3 and TRBJ1-1; tentatively, D is TRBD1 (6 bases). The CDR3 covers 15 residues. Trimming removed 0 bases at V and 5 bases at J, with 13 bases between. CDR1 and CDR2 from the germline V gene are LGHNA and YSLEER.

Here the CDR3 reads CASRTGTGTDTQYF. CDR3 bases: TGTGCCAGCAGGACCGGGACAGGGACAGATACGCAGTATTTT. The chain uses TRBV25-1 and TRBJ2-3; 9 nucleotides line up with TRBD1. Germline lookup yields CDR1 MGHDK and CDR2 SYGVNS. The J segment lost 3 bases and the V segment lost 6 bases, leaving 4 bases of the junction unmatched. CDR3 length: 14 amino acids.